The present T cell receptor (beta chain) was sequenced within a study of blood T cells in healthy people across ages. Study-level findings and limits: In long-lived donors, naive CD4+ cell counts and diversity exceeded those of aged donors.

About this clonotype itself: Its antigen is still unknown.

The germline V gene encodes CDR1 SGHTA and CDR2 FQGNSA. With V trimmed by 5 bases and J by 4 bases, 12 bases remained unmatched. This CDR3 is 16 amino acids long. The authors ran a second PCR of roughly 6 to 12 cycles using a sample-barcoded 5' primer and a J-beta primer mix. Using its own MiXCR run on the 5' RACE reads, TCRdb lists one record per CDR3 protein. The sample holds over a million distinct CDR3 sequences; around 42% are singletons and the top ten take 7.9%. The TCR sequence derives from a young woman in good health. J is TRBJ2-5 and V is TRBV7-2; 8 nucleotides line up with TRBD1. The sequenced sample was blood. In nucleotides, the CDR3 is TGTGCCAGCAGCACCACCTCAGGGGGCGGTTCAGAGACCCAGTACTTC. Protein: CASSTTSGGGSETQYF. The full variable domain, completed using reference TRBV7-2 and TRBJ2-5, is GAGVSQSPSNKVTEKGKDVELRCDPISGHTALYWYRQSLGQGLEFLIYFQGNSAPDKSGLPSDRFSAERTGGSVSTLTIQRTQQEDSAVYLCASSTTSGGGSETQYFGPGTRLLVL.